Detailed here is one T cell receptor beta chain. These data belong to a study of shared clonotypes between healthy human individuals. The V segment lost 6 bases and the J segment 2 bases; nucleotides outside the gene matches: 15. CDR1 is SQVTM and CDR2 is ANQGSEA in the germline V gene. The CDR3 has 16 amino acids. Profiling relied on immunoSEQ multiplex PCR, and the TCRdb table lists in-frame clones only, not all of them. The repertoire consists of under 650,000 clones, with less than 96% occurring once and the leading ten covering 0.06%. This rearrangement joins TRBV29-1 to TRBJ1-2; 7 nucleotides agree with TRBD1. Input material: naive CD4+ T cells sorted from blood. The subset here: CD45RA+ positively selected. This receptor was taken from a woman younger than 45 in good health. As DNA, the CDR3 is TGCAGCGTGGTTCCCCGGACAGGAAGATGGAACTATGGCTACACCTTC. This gives the protein CSVVPRTGRWNYGYTF.